This entry concerns a single T cell receptor beta chain. Its specificity is not known. V was pared by 2 bases and J by 0 bases, with 10 bases between. Germline V gives CDR1 MNHNS, CDR2 SASEGT. The CDR3 covers 15 residues. The record originates from a study of persistence of HIV-infected CD4 T cells. Broader study findings: CMV- and Gag-responding cells had lower TCRbeta richness than CD3/CD28-responding cells. The rare CMV-responding cells with HIV-1 proviruses were not separately TCR-sequenced.

The libraries were made with immunoSEQ version 4 in survey mode. Clones were sequenced by immunoSEQ multiplex PCR, and TCRdb holds only the in-frame ones, with some missing. The table lists under 25,000 clones, 74% of them singletons. An overlapping HIV-1 Gag peptide pool stimulated these cells at 0.75 to 1 ug/peptide/mL. Sorting selected CD4+ T cells upregulating both CD40 ligand and CD69. For at least 4 years, plasma HIV-1 RNA was undetectable (<50 copies/mL). CD8-depleted PBMCs were stimulated 15 to 20 hours with anti-CD28/CD49d costimulation, CD40-blocking antibody and enfuvirtide. The chain is built from TRBV6-1 and TRBJ1-1; possible D gene TRBD1, 5 bases. Material: CD4+ T cells sorted from PBMCs after approximately 19-hour stimulation, obtained from a patient who received antiretroviral therapy. The TCR comes from an adult man with HIV who was CMV-seropositive. In DNA form, the CDR3 reads TGTGCCAGCAGTGAATGGACAAACATGAACACTGAAGCTTTCTTT. Its translation is CASSEWTNMNTEAFF.